The rows below give T cell receptor beta chains drawn from one sample of a study of blood T cell repertoires in COVID-19. Sequencing used immunoSEQ multiplex PCR; TCRdb keeps in-frame clones, though not all of them. The data hold nearly 200,000 clones, with approximately 80% observed a single time. Sequenced: peripheral blood. The receptors stem from a man in his 60s with COVID-19, enrolled during active disease. CDR3s leave out the opening cysteine and the closing phenylalanine or tryptophan. Fields, in order: V gene, clone size, J gene, CDR3 protein. The size of a clone is reported for some rows only, either as once, few or many, or as a class for expanded clones.

TRBV4-1	.	TRBJ2-5	ASSQVLSGTQETQY
TRBV2	few	TRBJ1-2	ASSGGAGYT
TRBV5-1	.	TRBJ1-4	ASSRDGQGNEKLF
TRBV7-9	.	TRBJ2-5	ASSPWLGQLEETQY
TRBV2	.	TRBJ2-2	AGSLRGTNTGELF
TRBV2	.	TRBJ1-2	ASSGHRYGYT
TRBV14	.	TRBJ1-6	ASSLTQGSPLH
TRBV12-5	.	TRBJ1-3	ASGLVRDLTGNTIY
TRBV7-3	few	TRBJ1-5	ASSLTRGEGQPQH
TRBV7-2	.	TRBJ2-7	ASSLVRGQGPYEQY
TRBV7-2	.	TRBJ2-7	ASSGGLQDEQY
TRBV12-1	.	TRBJ2-7	ASSFWTGGSGEQY
TRBV9	.	TRBJ2-1	ASSTRTGTGDLVINEQF
TRBV5-1	.	TRBJ2-7	ASSVGQSEQY
TRBV2	.	TRBJ2-5	ASRPPGLGDRTQY
TRBV4-1	.	TRBJ1-2	ASSRISGGYT
TRBV19	once	TRBJ1-3	ASSMGTGARSGNTIY
TRBV30	.	TRBJ1-5	AWSSRVNQPQH
TRBV5-1	.	TRBJ1-1	ASSLQGRTEAF
TRBV18	once	TRBJ1-2	ASSPSSNYGYT
TRBV7-2	few	TRBJ1-1	ASSFLTGEAF
TRBV30	.	TRBJ1-1	AWSATENTEAF
TRBV6-2/TRBV6-3	.	TRBJ1-2	ASSYSGGWYGYT
TRBV19	once	TRBJ2-7	ASSLIGAYEQY
TRBV19	.	TRBJ1-5	AIGQSNQPQH
TRBV25-1	.	TRBJ1-2	ASSEVTGHYGYT
TRBV27	.	TRBJ2-1	ASSFTTSPYNEQF
TRBV12-3/TRBV12-4	.	TRBJ2-7	ASRPGTARQY
TRBV28	.	TRBJ1-1	ASSFAGGAGTEAF
TRBV4-2	.	TRBJ1-1	ASSQGGRNTEAF
TRBV9	.	TRBJ1-5	ASSVAGTSNQPQH
TRBV5-4	.	TRBJ2-1	ASSLETGAYNEQF
TRBV10-3	.	TRBJ1-1	AISDRVTNTEAF
TRBV7-9	.	TRBJ1-1	ASIYRGRGLRNTEAF
TRBV7-9	.	TRBJ1-1	ASSFTGISEAF
TRBV4-2	.	TRBJ2-7	AKRDGRAHYEQY
TRBV10-2	.	TRBJ1-5	ASIPTGGNQPQH
TRBV7-2	.	TRBJ2-1	ASSLAGGTALYV
TRBV3-1/TRBV3-2	.	TRBJ2-4	ASSQDPGGSKNIQY
TRBV5-1	.	TRBJ1-5	ELEGGMEPQH
TRBV5-4	.	TRBJ2-3	ASSLGLKPEGSTDTQY
TRBV5-6	.	TRBJ2-7	ASSLVGQGSSSYEQY
TRBV19	.	TRBJ2-7	ASSIMGQGNDEQY
TRBV4-3	.	TRBJ1-2	ASSQEPPIGGYT
TRBV14	.	TRBJ1-4	ASSHGGWETNEKLF
TRBV2	.	TRBJ1-1	ASSLQGGNTEAF
TRBV6-6	.	TRBJ1-1	ASSAEQGVRTEAF
TRBV9	.	TRBJ1-4	ASSRTGTEEKLF